Following are 22 T cell receptor beta chains from one sample sequenced in a study of blood T cell repertoires in COVID-19. TCRdb keeps only in-frame clones here, not all; method: immunoSEQ multiplex PCR. The repertoire holds roughly 50,000 clones, with 80% to 90% as singletons. Sequencing was performed on peripheral blood. The receptor source for this set is a man at least 80 years old with acute or convalescent COVID-19.

CDR3 region: CASSLTVAVGNTIYF. The CDR3 region has the DNA TGTGCCAGCAGCTTGACTGTGGCCGTGGGAAACACCATATATTTT. This chain joins TRBV7-2 and TRBJ1-3; no definite D call. Germline CDR1 SGHTA, CDR2 FQGNSA. This CDR3 is built from 15 residues. V lost 3 bases and J lost 4, with 13 bases in between. The whole variable domain, remainder taken from reference TRBV7-2 and TRBJ1-3, is GAGVSQSPSNKVTEKGKDVELRCDPISGHTALYWYRQSLGQGLEFLIYFQGNSAPDKSGLPSDRFSAERTGGSVSTLTIQRTQQEDSAVYLCASSLTVAVGNTIYFGEGSWLTVV.

This chain uses TRBV3-1 (or the pseudogene TRBV3-2) with TRBJ1-5, with 10 bases lining up with TRBD1. The CDR3 runs to 20 residues. Germline trimming cut 3 bases from V and 4 bases from J; bases unmatched to any gene: 18. Germline V gives CDR1 LGHDT, CDR2 YNNKEL (reference sequence). The CDR3 region is CASSHKILGQGMRRNQPQHF. In DNA form, the CDR3 reads TGTGCCAGCAGCCATAAGATATTGGGACAGGGGATGAGACGGAATCAGCCCCAGCATTTT.

The rearrangement links TRBV7-9 to TRBJ2-2, with 12 bases that match TRBD2. The CDR3 is made up of 15 amino acids. V was pared by 6 bases and J by 6 bases, with 5 bases of the junction left unmatched. From germline, CDR1 is SEHNR and CDR2 FQNEAQ (reference sequence). The CDR3 here is CASSPGLAGSGELFF. CDR3 sequence (DNA): TGTGCCAGCAGTCCTGGACTAGCGGGATCCGGGGAGCTGTTTTTT.

This clone came up a few times. This chain uses TRBV9 with TRBJ1-3; D not certain. CDR1 and CDR2 from the germline V gene are SGDLS and YYNGEE. The ends were cut back, 2 bases at V and 3 bases at J, with 12 bases in the middle. This CDR3 has 15 residues. CDR3 DNA: TGTGCCAGCAGCGTGACGGGTTCAATTGGAAACACCATATATTTT. Translating gives CASSVTGSIGNTIYF.

Only one count was recorded for this clone. The chain links TRBV6-5 to TRBJ1-1, with a weak D call TRBD1 (6 bases). CDR1 MNHEY and CDR2 SVGAGI come from the germline V gene. V was clipped by 7 bases and J by 0 bases, with 15 bases between them. The CDR3 loop spans 15 amino acids. The CDR3 sequence: CASTPHQGMNTEAFF. The CDR3 coding sequence is TGTGCCAGCACCCCACACCAGGGGATGAACACTGAAGCTTTCTTT.

The J gene is TRBJ1-5, the V gene TRBV23-1; perhaps TRBD1 as D (5 bases). TRBV23-1 is identified as an open reading frame with a role that is uncertain. The CDR3 is 16 residues long. Trimming took 4 bases from V and 4 from J, leaving 17 bases between them. DNA of the CDR3: TGCGCCAGCAGTCTTCGGGAGGGGCTACGAAATCAGCCCCAGCATTTT. This gives the protein CASSLREGLRNQPQHF.

The V and J genes are TRBV27 and TRBJ1-1, with no clear D. Germline V gives CDR1 MNHEY, CDR2 SMNVEV (reference sequence). The CDR3 spans 13 residues. Deletions cut 5 bases from V and 0 bases from J, with 7 bases between. CDR3 residues: CASSVNMNTEAFF. The CDR3 DNA follows: TGTGCCAGCAGTGTCAACATGAACACTGAAGCTTTCTTT.

The V and J genes are TRBV28 and TRBJ1-1; D may be TRBD1 (5 bases). The CDR3 is 13 amino acids. V lost 7 bases, J lost 4 bases, and 13 bases lay in between. Germline V CDR1 and CDR2: MDHEN, SYDVKM. The CDR3 loop is CASTLRGITEAFF. CDR3 coding DNA: TGTGCCAGCACCTTACGGGGGATCACTGAAGCTTTCTTT.

There are a few counts of this clone. The chain carries TRBV30 and TRBJ1-1; maybe TRBD1 (5 bases). The V gene lost 5 bases and the J gene lost 0 bases, with 10 bases spanning the gap. CDR1 GTSNPN and CDR2 SVGIG come from the germline V gene (reference sequence). This CDR3 region has 13 residues. CDR3 sequence: CAWDSRMNTEAFF. The CDR3 DNA follows: TGTGCCTGGGACAGTCGCATGAACACTGAAGCTTTCTTT.

V and J are TRBV7-3 and TRBJ2-1; D perhaps matches TRBD1 (6 bases). This CDR3 is built from 15 residues. The V gene lost 4 bases and the J gene lost 7 bases, with 17 bases spanning the gap. Germline loops: CDR1 SGHTA, CDR2 FQGTGA. CDR3 coding DNA: TGTGCCAGCAGCTCCCACGAGGGGGTCGGTAATGAGCAGTTCTTC. It specifies CASSSHEGVGNEQFF.

This chain joins TRBV7-9 and TRBJ1-5, with D tentatively TRBD1 (6 bases). This CDR3 comprises 14 residues. Germline values: CDR1 SEHNR, CDR2 FQNEAQ (reference sequence). The ends were cut back, 5 bases at V and 5 bases at J, with 13 bases in the middle. CDR3 sequence (DNA): TGTGCCAGCAGCCCCATCGGGACATATCAGCCCCAGCATTTT. Residues: CASSPIGTYQPQHF.

This clone has just a few counts. This chain connects TRBV29-1 to TRBJ2-3; possibly TRBD1 for D (6 bases). Trimming stripped 8 bases from V and 4 bases from J, with 10 bases between. The germline V gene encodes CDR1 SQVTM and CDR2 ANQGSEA. CDR3 length: 11 residues. The CDR3 is CSSQGADTQYF. The CDR3 nucleotides are TGCAGCTCACAGGGCGCAGATACGCAGTATTTT.

The V and J genes are TRBV28 and TRBJ1-4, with D possibly matching TRBD1 (6 bases). The CDR3 consists of 15 residues. Germline V gene sequence: CDR1 MDHEN, CDR2 SYDVKM. The V gene lost 5 bases and the J gene lost 8 bases, with 18 bases spanning the gap. This chain's CDR3 is CASSQPHRVGEKLFF. CDR3 nucleotide sequence: TGTGCCAGCAGTCAGCCCCACAGGGTAGGGGAAAAACTGTTTTTT.

V is TRBV5-1 and J is TRBJ2-1, with 11 bases fitting TRBD1. Trimming at V came to 6 bases and at J to 1 base, leaving 15 bases not matched to a gene. This CDR3 comprises 19 residues. The germline CDR1 and CDR2 sequences are SGHRS and YFSETQ. CDR3: CASTSRWTGGVSSYNEQFF. The CDR3 region has the DNA TGCGCCAGCACCTCGAGGTGGACAGGGGGCGTCTCGTCCTACAATGAGCAGTTCTTC. The whole variable domain, filled in from reference TRBV5-1 and TRBJ2-1, reads KAGVTQTPRYLIKTRGQQVTLSCSPISGHRSVSWYQQTPGQGLQFLFEYFSETQRNKGNFPGRFSGRQFSNSRSEMNVSTLELGDSALYLCASTSRWTGGVSSYNEQFFGPGTRLTVL.

The chain links TRBV5-6 to TRBJ2-1; 11 bases agree with TRBD2. Germline CDR1 is SGHDT and CDR2 is YYEEEE. The CDR3 is 15 amino acids. Trimming removed 4 bases from V and 6 bases from J; junction bases left unmatched: 6. The CDR3 reads CASSRGLADFNEQFF. CDR3 in DNA: TGTGCCAGCAGCAGGGGACTAGCGGACTTCAATGAGCAGTTCTTC.

The chain is built from TRBV30 and TRBJ1-2, with D tentatively TRBD1 (5 bases). CDR1 and CDR2 from the germline V gene are GTSNPN and SVGIG (reference sequence). V shed 3 bases and J shed 5 bases, with 19 bases lying between them. This CDR3 has 15 residues. The chain's CDR3 is CAWRVTPQGPYGYTF. For the CDR3, the DNA is TGTGCCTGGAGAGTCACTCCTCAGGGCCCATATGGCTACACCTTC.

J is TRBJ2-1 and V is TRBV30; TRBD2 agrees at 7 bases. Germline CDR1 and CDR2: GTSNPN and SVGIG (reference sequence). J gave up 6 bases and V 3 bases, and 8 bases lay outside the gene matches. The CDR3 length is 14 residues. Here the CDR3 DNA reads TGTGCCTGGAGGGGGAGGGCCTTGGGCAATGAGCAGTTCTTC. This codes for CAWRGRALGNEQFF.

This rearrangement joins TRBV29-1 to TRBJ2-2; 9 nucleotides align to TRBD1. Looked up from germline, CDR1 is SQVTM and CDR2 is ANQGSEA. With V trimmed by 7 bases and J by 6 bases, 6 bases remained unmatched. CDR3 size: 13 residues. CDR3: CSGGTGSAGELFF. The CDR3 nucleotides read TGCAGCGGCGGGACAGGGAGTGCCGGGGAGCTGTTTTTT.

This rearrangement joins TRBV28 to TRBJ2-2; D not certain. V was cut by 3 bases and J by 1 base, with 12 bases left in between. Per germline, CDR1 MDHEN and CDR2 SYDVKM. The CDR3 is made up of 16 amino acids. The CDR3 sequence is CASSLGQALNTGELFF. In DNA, the CDR3 is TGTGCCAGCAGTTTGGGCCAGGCACTGAACACCGGGGAGCTGTTTTTT.

V is TRBV7-9 and J is TRBJ1-1, with D possibly being TRBD1 (5 bases). The ends were cut back, 3 bases at V and 11 bases at J, with 16 bases in the middle. The CDR3 has 13 residues. CDR1 and CDR2 (germline): SEHNR, FQNEAQ (reference sequence). The CDR3 reads CASSFQDISSAFF. The CDR3 bases are TGTGCCAGCAGCTTTCAGGACATCTCGTCGGCTTTCTTT.

The genes are TRBV19 and TRBJ1-5; 10 bases are a match to TRBD1. CDR1 is LNHDA, CDR2 SQIVND, per germline (reference sequence). The CDR3 extends over 15 amino acids. V lost 6 bases, J lost 5 bases, and 7 bases stayed unmatched. The CDR3 sequence is CASREGTGVDQPQHF. The CDR3 DNA follows: TGTGCCAGTAGGGAGGGGACAGGGGTTGATCAGCCCCAGCATTTT.

This chain joins TRBV2 and TRBJ1-4; 9 nucleotides agree with TRBD1. Germline trimming cut 6 bases from V and 5 bases from J; bases unmatched to any gene: 4. Looked up from germline, CDR1 is SNHLY and CDR2 is FYNNEI. The CDR3 extends over 14 amino acids. CDR3 sequence: CASRPGTGNEKLFF. Written as DNA, the CDR3 is TGTGCCAGCAGACCCGGGACAGGGAATGAAAAACTGTTTTTT.